The rows below give T cell receptor beta chains drawn from one sample of a study of CXCR3-negative and CXCR3-positive naive CD8 T cells. TCRdb processed the 5' RACE reads again and assigns one entry to each CDR3 protein, with no DNA. The record lists about 41,000 distinct CDR3 sequences, of which the ten most abundant hold about 15%. The sequencing sample was made of memory CD8+ T cells from blood. All receptors derive from a human donor in good health. Some clones in this sample may be carry-over from other donors' samples. CDR3s include the opening cysteine and the closing phenylalanine or tryptophan.

CSVDELQGAVALETQYF	TRBJ2-5	TRBV29-1
CASSSIGPGQKPYEQYF	TRBJ2-7	TRBV21-1
CASSDSGITGELFF	TRBJ2-2	TRBV6-4
CASSPPGGGGANIQYF	TRBJ2-4	TRBV28
CASSPGGGVSYEQYF	TRBJ2-7	TRBV4-3
CASSFYSGKGGELFF	TRBJ2-2	TRBV27
CASRGDSYYEQYF	TRBJ2-7	TRBV5-1
CASSGGLDREYGYTF	TRBJ1-2	TRBV12-3/TRBV12-4
CASSSGTEPGEQYF	TRBJ2-7	TRBV4-3
CASSSVAAAGASYNEQFF	TRBJ2-1	TRBV28
CASSLRLAGLYNEQFF	TRBJ2-1	TRBV7-3
CASSLEGLEQYF	TRBJ2-7	TRBV28
CASSFGTGVAGELFF	TRBJ2-2	TRBV5-6
CASSIHMGRYATKAKETQYF	TRBJ2-5	TRBV19
CSVDDHAPYNEQFF	TRBJ2-1	TRBV29-1
CGGGRPGRGYTF	TRBJ1-2	TRBV7-9
CSVARTSPYNEQFF	TRBJ2-1	TRBV29-1
CASSATGTRQIQYF	TRBJ2-4	TRBV9
CASSLAGSENTQYF	TRBJ2-3	TRBV5-1
CASSYSTSTDTQYF	TRBJ2-3	TRBV6-2/TRBV6-3
CASSHDLTGVGSPLHF	TRBJ1-6	TRBV7-9
CSAKGLFDQGEGMYTEAFF	TRBJ1-1	TRBV20-1
CASSLEPGNTGELFF	TRBJ2-2	TRBV7-8
CASSLEQGYGYTF	TRBJ1-2	TRBV5-1
CASSPRDIPTDTQYF	TRBJ2-3	TRBV18
CASSFWEGANTGELFF	TRBJ2-2	TRBV7-6
CASSYGDSGGYTF	TRBJ1-2	TRBV6-2/TRBV6-3